Below are 30 T cell receptor beta chains sequenced from a single sample in a study of T-cell reconstitution after alpha-beta-depleted transplantation in children. The TCRbeta library was prepared with unique molecular identifiers. Each CDR3 protein is one row after TCRdb ran MiXCR on the PCR reads. The sample includes 200,000 to 250,000 distinct CDR3 sequences, about a tenth seen only once; the top ten take less than 8%. This sample comprised PBMCs from the stem cell graft donor, obtained from the stem cell graft. These receptors came from a human donor who donated a stem cell graft to a child with acute lymphoblastic leukemia.

Only a few counts were recorded for this clonotype. The chain recombines TRBV6-2 or TRBV6-3 with TRBJ2-1; D is unresolved. Germline assignment: CDR1 MNHEY and CDR2 SVGEGT. The CDR3 is made up of 11 amino acids. The V gene lost 8 bases and the J gene lost 4 bases, with 6 bases spanning the gap. The CDR3 loop is CASRVYNEQFF. CDR3 nucleotide sequence: TGTGCCAGCCGCGTTTACAATGAGCAGTTCTTC.

The sample holds many counts of this clonotype. The chain joins TRBV5-1 to TRBJ2-5; D gene ambiguous. CDR1 is SGHRS, CDR2 YFSETQ, per germline. This CDR3 spans 12 amino acids. With 4 bases removed from V and 4 bases from J, the gap between germline ends came to 8 bases. The CDR3 DNA reads as TGCGCCAGCAGCCGAGCAGGAGAGACCCAGTACTTC. Amino acid sequence: CASSRAGETQYF.

This chain uses TRBV3-1 with TRBJ1-1; 7 bases line up with TRBD1. The CDR3 is 14 amino acids. V was pared by 3 bases and J by 3 bases, with 4 bases of the junction left unmatched. Germline assignment: CDR1 LGHDT and CDR2 YNNKEL (reference sequence). The CDR3 is CASSHQGVYTEAFF. The CDR3 coding sequence is TGTGCCAGCAGCCATCAGGGGGTTTACACTGAAGCTTTCTTT. Looking up the rest from reference TRBV3-1 and TRBJ1-1 gives the full variable domain: DTAVSQTPKYLVTQMGNDKSIKCEQNLGHDTMYWYKQDSKKFLKIMFSYNNKELIINETVPNRFSPKSPDKAHLNLHINSLELGDSAVYFCASSHQGVYTEAFFGQGTRLTVV.

In this sample, this clonotype turned up many times. The chain couples TRBV7-2 to TRBJ2-3; D may be TRBD2 (6 bases). CDR1 is SGHTA, CDR2 FQGNSA, per germline. The length of the CDR3 is 18 residues. Trimming stripped 0 bases from V and 5 bases from J, with 21 bases between. Here the CDR3 DNA reads TGTGCCAGCAGCTTAGCAGGGGCGGGGTACCCCGGGGGAGATACGCAGTATTTT. It encodes CASSLAGAGYPGGDTQYF.

This clonotype was seen many times. This chain links TRBV7-8 with TRBJ1-1, with D unclear. The CDR3 contains 13 residues. Trimming removed 5 bases at V and 8 bases at J, with 15 bases between. Germline CDR1 SGHVS, CDR2 FQNEAQ. CDR3 nucleotide sequence: TGTGCCAGCAGCGAGACTTTTGGCACCGAAGCTTTCTTT. Protein sequence: CASSETFGTEAFF. Full variable domain (missing parts from reference TRBV7-8 and TRBJ1-1): GAGVSQSPRYKVAKRGQDVALRCDPISGHVSLFWYQQALGQGPEFLTYFQNEAQLDKSGLPSDRFFAERPEGSVSTLKIQRTQQEDSAVYLCASSETFGTEAFFGQGTRLTVV.

This clonotype was counted between two and nine times. The chain recombines TRBV11-2 with TRBJ1-1; D is possibly TRBD1 (5 bases). The CDR3 covers 13 residues. Trimming left V 6 bases short and J 4 bases short, with 12 bases between. In germline, CDR1 is SGHAT, CDR2 FQNNGV. The CDR3, as DNA: TGTGCCAGCAGTAACAGGAGGAGCACTGAAGCTTTCTTT. Protein sequence: CASSNRRSTEAFF.

This clonotype was observed a few times. The chain couples TRBV7-9 to TRBJ1-1; possibly TRBD1 for D (6 bases). Germline CDR1 reads SEHNR; CDR2 reads FQNEAQ (reference sequence). CDR3 length equals 14 residues. The V gene lost 4 bases and the J gene lost 1 base, with 10 bases spanning the gap. The CDR3, as DNA: TGTGCCAGCAGCTACGGGGGCGAGAACACTGAAGCTTTCTTT. Protein product: CASSYGGENTEAFF.

This chain connects TRBV4-3 to TRBJ2-1, with D unresolved. The CDR3 extends over 13 amino acids. Germline lookup yields CDR1 LGHNA and CDR2 YSLEER. Trimming took 2 bases from V and 0 from J, leaving 2 bases between them. The CDR3 bases are TGCGCCAGCAGCCAACTCTCCTACAATGAGCAGTTCTTC. Translated: CASSQLSYNEQFF.

This clonotype was found a few times. V gene TRBV11-2 combines with J gene TRBJ2-7; D uncertain. The germline V gene encodes CDR1 SGHAT and CDR2 FQNNGV. CDR3 length equals 14 residues. Deletions cut 2 bases from V and 4 bases from J, with 12 bases between. CDR3: CASSLIRRTYEQYF. In DNA form, the CDR3 reads TGTGCCAGCAGCTTAATTAGAAGAACTTACGAGCAGTACTTC.

This rearrangement joins TRBV6-2 or TRBV6-3 to TRBJ2-5, with D possibly TRBD1 on 5 matching bases. V lost 5 bases and J 5 bases, leaving 15 bases between the germline ends. CDR1 is MNHEY and CDR2 is SVGEGT in the germline V gene. This CDR3 comprises 14 residues. The CDR3: CASSTFRGGETQYF. CDR3 in DNA: TGTGCCAGCAGTACCTTTAGGGGTGGGGAGACCCAGTACTTC.

The genes are TRBV7-2 and TRBJ2-1; D may be TRBD1 (6 bases). The CDR3 has 14 residues. From germline, CDR1 is SGHTA and CDR2 FQGNSA. The germline V and J ends were trimmed by 5 bases and 9 bases, with 17 bases remaining between them. The CDR3 DNA reads as TGTGCCAGCAGCACCTCAACAGGGTACGGTGAGCAGTTCTTC. Translation gives CASSTSTGYGEQFF. Based on the CDR3 plus reference TRBV7-2 and TRBJ2-1, the full variable domain is GAGVSQSPSNKVTEKGKDVELRCDPISGHTALYWYRQSLGQGLEFLIYFQGNSAPDKSGLPSDRFSAERTGGSVSTLTIQRTQQEDSAVYLCASSTSTGYGEQFFGPGTRLTVL.

This clonotype was seen more than once but under ten times. The chain uses TRBV28 and TRBJ1-1; D is perhaps TRBD1 (6 bases). Germline V lookup: CDR1 MDHEN, CDR2 SYDVKM. V shed 8 bases and J shed 1 base, with 26 bases lying between them. The CDR3 contains 18 residues. CDR3 sequence (DNA): TGTGCCAGCCCCTCTTCCCTTGGGGGGGCCAAGACGAACACTGAAGCTTTCTTT. As protein: CASPSSLGGAKTNTEAFF.

This clonotype was counted at least ten times. The chain links TRBV5-6 to TRBJ2-3, with 7 bases lining up with TRBD1. V trimming: 9 bases; J trimming: 4 bases; junction bases outside the gene matches: 5. The CDR3 consists of 12 residues. CDR1 and CDR2 from the germline V gene are SGHDT and YYEEEE. CDR3 in amino acids: CATRTGADTQYF. The CDR3, as DNA: TGTGCCACCCGAACAGGGGCAGATACGCAGTATTTT.

This clonotype was observed at least ten times. J is TRBJ1-2 and V is TRBV20-1; D is perhaps TRBD1 (5 bases). With 6 bases removed from V and 8 bases from J, the gap between germline ends came to 19 bases. Germline CDR1 DFQATT, CDR2 SNEGSKA (reference sequence). This CDR3 contains 13 residues. CDR3 protein: CSAGGLQGYGYTF. In DNA, the CDR3 is TGCAGTGCGGGGGGACTTCAGGGATACGGCTACACCTTC.

This clonotype has at least ten counts. The chain is built from TRBV5-6 and TRBJ2-1; D is perhaps TRBD2 (5 bases). The CDR3 runs to 16 residues. The germline CDR1 and CDR2 sequences are SGHDT and YYEEEE. The V end lost 5 bases, the J end lost 6 bases, and 21 bases lay between the germline ends. CDR3 sequence reads: CASRRDTGWGSNEQFF. Here the CDR3 DNA reads TGTGCCAGCAGGAGGGATACGGGGTGGGGAAGCAATGAGCAGTTCTTC.

The J gene is TRBJ2-5, the V gene TRBV6-2 or TRBV6-3; D remains ambiguous. Trimming cost V 2 bases and J 4 bases, with 11 bases left between them. Germline loops: CDR1 MNHEY, CDR2 SVGEGT. This CDR3 region has 14 residues. Written as DNA, the CDR3 is TGTGCCAGCAGTTACATAAACTTAGGAGAGACCCAGTACTTC. It is translated as CASSYINLGETQYF.

Relative to its sample, this clonotype is medium-sized. The chain carries TRBV2 and TRBJ1-5; D remains ambiguous. V was shortened by 8 bases and J by 9 bases, with 23 bases between the two germline ends. The CDR3 loop spans 15 amino acids. Germline lookup yields CDR1 SNHLY and CDR2 FYNNEI. The CDR3: CASSLLEPPWMPQHF. The CDR3 DNA follows: TGTGCCAGCTCTCTTCTGGAACCGCCATGGATGCCCCAGCATTTT. The full variable domain, with the rest looked up from reference TRBV2 and TRBJ1-5, is EPEVTQTPSHQVTQMGQEVILRCVPISNHLYFYWYRQILGQKVEFLVSFYNNEISEKSEIFDDQFSVERPDGSNFTLKIRSTKLEDSAMYFCASSLLEPPWMPQHFGDGTRLSIL.

There are a few counts of this clonotype. The chain couples TRBV13 to TRBJ1-1; 7 bases fit TRBD1. Germline V gives CDR1 PRHDT, CDR2 FYEKMQ (reference sequence). V trimming: 5 bases; J trimming: 6 bases; junction bases outside the gene matches: 15. CDR3 length: 16 residues. The CDR3 DNA reads as TGTGCCAGCAGCCTCCGACAGGGATCGGATAGGGCTGAAGCTTTCTTT. It encodes CASSLRQGSDRAEAFF.

This clonotype was seen more than once but under ten times. The chain recombines TRBV11-2 with TRBJ2-1; the D is unclear. Germline V gene sequence: CDR1 SGHAT, CDR2 FQNNGV. V was cut by 0 bases and J by 9 bases, with 9 bases left in between. The CDR3 runs 13 residues. The CDR3 sequence: CASSLDRNAEQFF. Written as DNA, the CDR3 is TGTGCCAGCAGCTTAGATAGGAATGCTGAGCAGTTCTTC.

In this sample, this clonotype turned up a few times. The V and J genes are TRBV7-9 and TRBJ2-5; the match to TRBD2 covers 10 bases. Germline trimming cut 0 bases from V and 3 bases from J; bases unmatched to any gene: 4. There are 16 residues in the CDR3. Germline V lookup: CDR1 SEHNR, CDR2 FQNEAQ (reference sequence). As DNA, the CDR3 is TGTGCCAGCAGCTTAGCGACCCTAGCGGGGGAAGAGACCCAGTACTTC. It specifies CASSLATLAGEETQYF.

This sequence joins TRBV7-2 and TRBJ2-3; no firm D call. This CDR3 spans 18 amino acids. V was pared by 1 base and J by 0 bases, with 17 bases between. The germline gives CDR1 SGHTA, CDR2 FQGNSA. CDR3 DNA: TGTGCCAGCAGCTTAGGGCTCAGGCCCACCCAAAGCACAGATACGCAGTATTTT. This encodes CASSLGLRPTQSTDTQYF.

This clonotype was detected a few times. V is TRBV18 and J is TRBJ2-3; 14 bases line up with TRBD2. This CDR3 contains 21 residues. The ends lost 4 bases at V and 2 bases at J; junction bases unmatched: 17. Germline-derived CDR1 and CDR2 are KGHSH and LQKENI. The CDR3 region has the DNA TGTGCCAGCTCACGACCTAGACCGGGACTAGCGGGGGAGCAACACACAGATACGCAGTATTTT. Encoded protein: CASSRPRPGLAGEQHTDTQYF.

In this sample, this clonotype turned up many times. The chain employs TRBV6-2 or TRBV6-3 and TRBJ1-2, with D tentatively TRBD1 (5 bases). Trimming cost V 10 bases and J 8 bases, with 20 bases left between them. The CDR3 is made up of 13 amino acids. Germline assignment: CDR1 MNHEY and CDR2 SVGEGT. As DNA, the CDR3 is TGTGCCATCAAAGAACCGGGACCTCAGGGCTACACCTTC. Its protein product is CAIKEPGPQGYTF.

The table lists this clonotype with a few counts. V is TRBV5-1 and J is TRBJ2-3, with 8 positions matching TRBD2. The CDR3 runs 18 residues. Trimming at V came to 0 bases and at J to 2 bases, leaving 11 bases not matched to a gene. Looked up from germline, CDR1 is SGHRS and CDR2 is YFSETQ. CDR3 nucleotide sequence: TGCGCCAGCAGCTTGGGGGTCGGGCTAGCGGGTGACACAGATACGCAGTATTTT. This sequence encodes CASSLGVGLAGDTDTQYF.

The V gene is TRBV20-1, the J gene TRBJ2-3; 12 bases map to TRBD1. The CDR3 spans 12 residues. Germline V gives CDR1 DFQATT, CDR2 SNEGSKA (reference sequence). The CDR3 sequence is CVGTGGADTQYF. CDR3 nucleotides: TGCGTCGGGACAGGGGGCGCAGATACGCAGTATTTT.

This chain joins TRBV27 and TRBJ2-7; the D gene is possibly TRBD2 (5 bases). Between the trimmed V and J ends, which lost 3 bases and 3 bases, there was a span of 15 bases. The V gene's germline CDR1 is MNHEY and CDR2 SMNVEV (reference sequence). The CDR3 runs to 15 residues. The CDR3 loop reads CASSFSRVINYEQYF. In nucleotides, the CDR3 is TGTGCCAGCAGTTTCTCGAGGGTAATCAACTACGAGCAGTACTTC.

This chain joins TRBV7-2 and TRBJ2-7; TRBD2 might be the D (5 bases). Trimming took 3 bases from V and 2 from J, leaving 8 bases between them. The germline gives CDR1 SGHTA, CDR2 FQGNSA. The CDR3 is 13 amino acids. The chain's CDR3 is CASSFLLAYEQYF. The DNA for the CDR3 is TGTGCCAGCAGCTTTTTACTAGCCTACGAGCAGTACTTC.

The V gene is TRBV20-1, the J gene TRBJ2-7; the match to TRBD1 covers 9 bases. The germline V gene encodes CDR1 DFQATT and CDR2 SNEGSKA (reference sequence). CDR3 length equals 17 residues. J was trimmed by 0 bases and V by 2 bases; bases with no gene match: 11. CDR3 region: CSARSSSGQGLSYEQYF. CDR3 bases: TGCAGTGCTAGATCATCCTCGGGACAGGGACTCTCCTACGAGCAGTACTTC.

The V gene is TRBV11-2, the J gene TRBJ2-7; 7 positions match TRBD1. The V segment lost 3 bases and the J segment 0 bases; nucleotides outside the gene matches: 23. Germline CDR1 and CDR2: SGHAT and FQNNGV. The CDR3 runs to 21 residues. The CDR3 here is CASSFPDTGSETGSVSYEQYF. CDR3 nucleotide sequence: TGTGCCAGCAGCTTTCCCGATACCGGCTCAGAGACAGGGTCTGTCTCCTACGAGCAGTACTTC.

This clonotype was detected ten times or more. The CDR3 loop reads CASSKRTGEAFF. As DNA, the CDR3 is TGTGCCAGCAGTAAACGGACAGGGGAAGCTTTCTTT. V and J are TRBV6-5 and TRBJ1-1, with 8 bases identical to TRBD1. Looked up from germline, CDR1 is MNHEY and CDR2 is SVGAGI. Trimming took 5 bases from V and 8 from J; bases not matched to a gene: 4. This CDR3 region has 12 residues.